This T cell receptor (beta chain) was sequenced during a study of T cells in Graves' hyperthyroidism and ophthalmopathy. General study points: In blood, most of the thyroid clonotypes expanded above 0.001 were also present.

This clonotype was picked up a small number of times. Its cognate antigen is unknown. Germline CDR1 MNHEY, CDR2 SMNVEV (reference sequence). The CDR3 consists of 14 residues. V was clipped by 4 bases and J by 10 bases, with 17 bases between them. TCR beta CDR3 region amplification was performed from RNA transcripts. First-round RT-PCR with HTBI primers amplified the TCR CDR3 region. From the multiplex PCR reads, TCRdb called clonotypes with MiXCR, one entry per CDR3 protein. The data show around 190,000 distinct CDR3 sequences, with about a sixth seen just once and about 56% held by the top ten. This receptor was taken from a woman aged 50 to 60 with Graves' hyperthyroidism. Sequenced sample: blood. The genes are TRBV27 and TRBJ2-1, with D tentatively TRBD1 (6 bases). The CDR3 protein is CASSSGTGYGEQFF. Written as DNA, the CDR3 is TGTGCCAGCAGTTCTGGTACAGGGTATGGGGAGCAGTTCTTC.